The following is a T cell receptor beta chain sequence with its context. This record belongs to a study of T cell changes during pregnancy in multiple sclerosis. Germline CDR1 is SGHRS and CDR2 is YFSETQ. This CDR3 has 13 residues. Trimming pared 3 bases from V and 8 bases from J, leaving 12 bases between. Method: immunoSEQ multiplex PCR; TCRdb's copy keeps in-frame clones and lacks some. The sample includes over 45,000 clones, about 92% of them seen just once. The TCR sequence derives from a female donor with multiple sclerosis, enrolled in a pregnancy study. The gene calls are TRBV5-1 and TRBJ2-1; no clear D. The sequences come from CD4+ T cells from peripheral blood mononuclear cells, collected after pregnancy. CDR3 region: CASSSLTSYEQFF. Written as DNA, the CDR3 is TGCGCCAGCAGCTCCCTTACCAGTTATGAGCAGTTCTTC.